The rows below give T cell receptor beta chains drawn from one sample of a study of blood T cells in healthy people across ages. From the 5' RACE reads, TCRdb called clonotypes with MiXCR, one entry per CDR3 protein. Here the sample spans some 1,800,000 distinct CDR3 sequences, about two fifths being singletons. The specimen sequenced was blood. The receptors shown here come from a human donor in good health. CDR3s include the opening cysteine and the closing phenylalanine or tryptophan. Each record gives: clone size, J gene, D gene, V gene, CDR3 DNA, CDR3 protein. A D gene is named only where the DNA matches it firmly. Clone size is given for some rows only: seen once, a few or many times, or a class if the clone is expanded.

abundance: NA; j_gene: TRBJ2-3; d_gene: TRBD2; v_gene: TRBV9; CDR3nt: TGTGCCAGCAGCGTCGCGGGGGGGACCCGGGGTGCCCTGTTCACAGATACGCAGTATTTT; CDR3aa: CASSVAGGTRGALFTDTQYF
abundance: NA; j_gene: TRBJ1-2; d_gene: TRBD1; v_gene: TRBV6-6; CDR3nt: TGTGCCAGCCGGTCGACAGGGGATTGGATTTATAACTATGGCTACACCTTC; CDR3aa: CASRSTGDWIYNYGYTF
abundance: many; j_gene: TRBJ2-5; d_gene: NA; v_gene: TRBV11-2; CDR3nt: TGTGCCAGCAGCCCCGGACAAGTACTCCAAGAGACCCAGTACTTC; CDR3aa: CASSPGQVLQETQYF
abundance: NA; j_gene: TRBJ2-5; d_gene: NA; v_gene: TRBV18; CDR3nt: TGTGCCAGCTCACCAGGGGCCGAGAAAGAGACCCAGTACTTC; CDR3aa: CASSPGAEKETQYF
abundance: NA; j_gene: TRBJ1-1; d_gene: NA; v_gene: TRBV6-1; CDR3nt: TGTGCCAGTTCCGACGCGAGACAAGGCAATGAAGCTTTCTTT; CDR3aa: CASSDARQGNEAFF
abundance: NA; j_gene: TRBJ1-6; d_gene: NA; v_gene: TRBV12-3/TRBV12-4; CDR3nt: TGTGCCAGCAGCCCCGCGGGGGGTGATTCACCCCTCCACTTT; CDR3aa: CASSPAGGDSPLHF
abundance: NA; j_gene: TRBJ1-1; d_gene: NA; v_gene: TRBV7-2; CDR3nt: TGTGCCAGCAGCTCCGGTGCCGGCCGGATTCACACTGAGGCTTTCTTT; CDR3aa: CASSSGAGRIHTEAFF
abundance: NA; j_gene: TRBJ1-6; d_gene: TRBD1; v_gene: TRBV28; CDR3nt: TGTGCCAGCAGGGGGACAGGGAGCTCCTATAATTCACCCCTCCACTTT; CDR3aa: CASRGTGSSYNSPLHF
abundance: NA; j_gene: TRBJ1-6; d_gene: NA; v_gene: TRBV6-2/TRBV6-3; CDR3nt: TGTGCCAGCAGCCTAACGAGGAGCTCCTATAATTCACCCCTCCACTTT; CDR3aa: CASSLTRSSYNSPLHF
abundance: NA; j_gene: TRBJ2-7; d_gene: NA; v_gene: TRBV4-3; CDR3nt: TGCGCCAGCAGCCAAGTACGAGGGGTTAACGAGCAGTACTTC; CDR3aa: CASSQVRGVNEQYF
abundance: NA; j_gene: TRBJ2-5; d_gene: TRBD1; v_gene: TRBV12-5; CDR3nt: TGTGCTAGTGTTCCAATGAACAGGGGTGGGGAGACCCAGTACTTC; CDR3aa: CASVPMNRGGETQYF
abundance: few; j_gene: TRBJ2-2; d_gene: NA; v_gene: TRBV6-1; CDR3nt: TGTGCCAGCGGTACCCTCTGGGCAGGGGAGCTGTTTTTT; CDR3aa: CASGTLWAGELFF
abundance: NA; j_gene: TRBJ2-1; d_gene: NA; v_gene: TRBV2; CDR3nt: TGTGCCAGCACTACCGACAGGTTGGATTATGAGCAGTTCTTC; CDR3aa: CASTTDRLDYEQFF
abundance: NA; j_gene: TRBJ2-1; d_gene: TRBD1; v_gene: TRBV4-1; CDR3nt: TGCGCCAGCAGCCCCGTACCGGGACAGGGGTTTCCCGCAACTAGGGATGAGCAGTTCTTC; CDR3aa: CASSPVPGQGFPATRDEQFF
abundance: many; j_gene: TRBJ1-2; d_gene: TRBD1; v_gene: TRBV7-2; CDR3nt: TGTGCCAGCAGCTTAAGGACAGGGGTTAACTATGGCTACACCTTC; CDR3aa: CASSLRTGVNYGYTF
abundance: NA; j_gene: TRBJ1-6; d_gene: NA; v_gene: TRBV4-3; CDR3nt: TGCGCCAGCAGCCGTCGCATGAGCTCCTATAATTCACCCCTCCACTTT; CDR3aa: CASSRRMSSYNSPLHF
abundance: NA; j_gene: TRBJ1-6; d_gene: NA; v_gene: TRBV7-3; CDR3nt: TGTGCCAGCAGCTTAAACAGGGCATATAATTCACCCCTCCACTTT; CDR3aa: CASSLNRAYNSPLHF
abundance: many; j_gene: TRBJ1-2; d_gene: NA; v_gene: TRBV29-1; CDR3nt: TGCAGCGTTGACATCGATGGCTACACCTTC; CDR3aa: CSVDIDGYTF
abundance: NA; j_gene: TRBJ1-2; d_gene: TRBD1; v_gene: TRBV29-1; CDR3nt: TGCAGCTCCGGACAGGCGGCAAACACCTTC; CDR3aa: CSSGQAANTF
abundance: NA; j_gene: TRBJ2-3; d_gene: TRBD2; v_gene: TRBV12-3/TRBV12-4; CDR3nt: TGTGCCAGCAGTTTGGGTCTAGCGGGGGGGCGAACGCAGTATTTT; CDR3aa: CASSLGLAGGRTQYF
abundance: NA; j_gene: TRBJ1-2; d_gene: NA; v_gene: TRBV6-1; CDR3nt: TGTGCCAGCAGATCGGGGCTAAACTATGGCTACACCTTC; CDR3aa: CASRSGLNYGYTF
abundance: once; j_gene: TRBJ2-7; d_gene: NA; v_gene: TRBV6-2/TRBV6-3; CDR3nt: TGTGCCAGCAGTTACCCTCAGCGGACAGTATACGAGCAGTACTTC; CDR3aa: CASSYPQRTVYEQYF
abundance: once; j_gene: TRBJ1-2; d_gene: NA; v_gene: TRBV5-1; CDR3nt: TGCGCCAGCAGCCAGACGGGGCAGTATGGCTACACCTTC; CDR3aa: CASSQTGQYGYTF
abundance: few; j_gene: TRBJ2-1; d_gene: NA; v_gene: TRBV3-1; CDR3nt: TGTGCCAGCAGCCAAGATTTAGGCTCCCCAAGGGAGCAGTTCTTC; CDR3aa: CASSQDLGSPREQFF
abundance: NA; j_gene: TRBJ2-1; d_gene: NA; v_gene: TRBV27; CDR3nt: TGTGCCAGCAGTAGGATGGCGGATGAGCAGTTCTTC; CDR3aa: CASSRMADEQFF
abundance: few; j_gene: TRBJ1-4; d_gene: NA; v_gene: TRBV7-9; CDR3nt: TGTGCCAGCAGCTCCGAGGTTCGGAATGAAAAACTGTTTTTT; CDR3aa: CASSSEVRNEKLFF
abundance: NA; j_gene: TRBJ2-7; d_gene: NA; v_gene: TRBV20-1; CDR3nt: TGCAGTGCTGGCCTCCCGGAGCTCGACTCCTACGAGCAGTACTTC; CDR3aa: CSAGLPELDSYEQYF
abundance: few; j_gene: TRBJ2-7; d_gene: TRBD1; v_gene: TRBV7-9; CDR3nt: TGTGCCAGCCTGGGACAGAACGAGCAGTACTTC; CDR3aa: CASLGQNEQYF
abundance: NA; j_gene: TRBJ1-4; d_gene: TRBD1; v_gene: TRBV7-2; CDR3nt: TGTGCCAGCAGCTTGGGACAGGTCCCTAATGAAGAACTGTTTTTT; CDR3aa: CASSLGQVPNEELFF
abundance: NA; j_gene: TRBJ2-3; d_gene: NA; v_gene: TRBV12-3/TRBV12-4; CDR3nt: TGTGCCAGCAGCCGGGGTCCCACTCATACGCAGTATTTT; CDR3aa: CASSRGPTHTQYF
abundance: NA; j_gene: TRBJ1-2; d_gene: NA; v_gene: TRBV27; CDR3nt: TGTGCCAGCAGTTTCGGGGCAGGGATGGGCTATGGCTACACCTTC; CDR3aa: CASSFGAGMGYGYTF
abundance: few; j_gene: TRBJ2-1; d_gene: NA; v_gene: TRBV29-1; CDR3nt: TGCAGCGGGAATACCGGACAGAATGAGCAGTTCTTC; CDR3aa: CSGNTGQNEQFF
abundance: few; j_gene: TRBJ1-4; d_gene: NA; v_gene: TRBV29-1; CDR3nt: TGCAGCGTACAAGCCGCAACTAATGAAAAACTGTTTTTT; CDR3aa: CSVQAATNEKLFF
abundance: NA; j_gene: TRBJ1-1; d_gene: NA; v_gene: TRBV2; CDR3nt: TGTGCCAGCAATCGAAACTCAGGGAACACTGGAGCTTTCTTT; CDR3aa: CASNRNSGNTGAFF
abundance: few; j_gene: TRBJ1-1; d_gene: NA; v_gene: TRBV5-1; CDR3nt: TGCGCCAGCAGCCGATTCCAGTGGGGGAGCTCTGAAGCTTTCTTT; CDR3aa: CASSRFQWGSSEAFF
abundance: few; j_gene: TRBJ2-3; d_gene: TRBD2; v_gene: TRBV29-1; CDR3nt: TGCAGCGTTGAATGGGTGACTAGCGGGGGGGCCGCTCAAGATACGCAGTATTTT; CDR3aa: CSVEWVTSGGAAQDTQYF
abundance: NA; j_gene: TRBJ1-2; d_gene: TRBD1; v_gene: TRBV5-6; CDR3nt: TGTGCCAGCAGCTCGGAACAGGGGTGGGTTGGCTACACCTTC; CDR3aa: CASSSEQGWVGYTF
abundance: NA; j_gene: TRBJ2-1; d_gene: NA; v_gene: TRBV28; CDR3nt: TGTGCCAGCAGTAAGGACTGGGGCTACAATGAGCAGTTCTTC; CDR3aa: CASSKDWGYNEQFF
abundance: NA; j_gene: TRBJ2-1; d_gene: NA; v_gene: TRBV6-2/TRBV6-3; CDR3nt: TGTGCCAGCAGTTACTCGAGAAGGCCTCCGTACAATGAGCAGTTCTTC; CDR3aa: CASSYSRRPPYNEQFF